These 6 T cell receptor beta chains share one sample of origin, sequenced in a study of shared clonotypes between healthy human individuals. The protocol was immunoSEQ multiplex PCR, while the TCRdb copy is restricted to in-frame clones and leaves out a portion. This table has approximately 530,000 clones, about 96% appearing once. Sequencing was carried out using naive CD4+ T cells sorted from blood. Documented subset: CD45RA+ positively selected. Every receptor here comes from a woman aged 25 to 39 in good health.

The rearrangement joins TRBV30 to TRBJ1-4; D not certain. The CDR3 contains 13 residues. Trimming pared 1 base from V and 5 bases from J, leaving 8 bases between. Germline CDR1 reads GTSNPN; CDR2 reads SVGIG (reference sequence). CDR3 nucleotide sequence: TGTGCCTGGAGTGGGCGGCTAAATGAAAAACTGTTTTTT. This sequence encodes CAWSGRLNEKLFF.

The chain couples TRBV6-5 to TRBJ2-3, with 8 bases lining up with TRBD2. The V gene end was trimmed by 2 bases and the J gene end by 8 bases; junction bases not matched to a gene: 6. Germline CDR1 reads MNHEY; CDR2 reads SVGAGI. CDR3 length equals 14 residues. The CDR3 loop reads CASSYGPGRVTQYF. DNA for the CDR3: TGTGCCAGCAGTTACGGCCCCGGGAGGGTTACGCAGTATTTT.

The chain links TRBV4-1 to TRBJ2-3, with 10 bases aligning to TRBD2. This CDR3 spans 16 amino acids. V lost 0 bases, J lost 1 base, and 1 base stayed unmatched. Germline CDR1 reads MGHRA; CDR2 reads YSYEKL. CDR3 amino acids: CASSQDLAGGTDTQYF. In nucleotides, the CDR3 is TGCGCCAGCAGCCAAGACCTAGCGGGAGGCACAGATACGCAGTATTTT.

The genes are TRBV28 and TRBJ1-5; D possibly corresponds to TRBD1 (5 bases). CDR3 size: 14 residues. Trimming removed 3 bases at V and 4 bases at J, with 10 bases between. Germline loops: CDR1 MDHEN, CDR2 SYDVKM. The CDR3 is CASSFPGQNQPQHF. The CDR3 nucleotides read TGTGCCAGCAGTTTCCCGGGGCAGAATCAGCCCCAGCATTTT.

The chain employs TRBV18 and TRBJ1-5; 7 nucleotides align to TRBD1. CDR3 length: 16 amino acids. Germline V gives CDR1 KGHSH, CDR2 LQKENI. V shed 5 bases and J 2 bases; nucleotides not matched to a gene: 9. CDR3 amino acids: CASSAKGAAGNQPQHF. CDR3 in DNA: TGTGCCAGCTCAGCTAAGGGGGCCGCGGGCAATCAGCCCCAGCATTTT.

The V gene is TRBV28, the J gene TRBJ2-7, with D unresolved. This CDR3 contains 15 residues. CDR1 MDHEN and CDR2 SYDVKM come from the germline V gene. V was trimmed by 2 bases and J by 1 base, leaving 12 bases between them. Here the CDR3 reads CASSLLDSGSYEQYF. CDR3 nucleotides: TGTGCCAGCAGTTTACTTGATTCAGGTTCCTACGAGCAGTACTTC. The full variable domain, completed using reference TRBV28 and TRBJ2-7, is DVKVTQSSRYLVKRTGEKVFLECVQDMDHENMFWYRQDPGLGLRLIYFSYDVKMKEKGDIPEGYSVSREKKERFSLILESASTNQTSMYLCASSLLDSGSYEQYFGPGTRLTVT.